The source of this T cell receptor (beta chain) is a study of blood T cell repertoires in COVID-19. Using immunoSEQ multiplex PCR, the repertoire was profiled, and TCRdb retains in-frame clones only, with some absent. Seen here are about 240,000 clones, about 87% observed once, and the top ten hold approximately 2.4%. CDR1 is SGDLS, CDR2 YYNGEE, per germline. V lost 0 bases and J 6 bases, leaving 10 bases between the germline ends. The CDR3 totals 14 residues. This clonotype was obtained from a woman in her twenties or thirties with acute COVID-19. The sequenced material came from PBMCs or T cells enriched from blood (not recorded which). The chain uses TRBV9 and TRBJ1-5, with unresolved D. The CDR3 DNA follows: TGTGCCAGCAGCGTAGGAGGGTATAGTCAGCCCCAGCATTTT. This gives the protein CASSVGGYSQPQHF.